Described below is a single T cell receptor (beta chain) sequence and its context. The clone's antigen remains unknown. Base qualities are not at hand, and no much larger clone is one base apart. Instrument on record: Illumina HiSeq 1500. Using fastp trimming at Q25 and MiXCR clonotype assembly, TCRdb reanalyzed the public sequencing data and kept in-frame beta chains. A single entry per CDR3 protein holds the most common genes and DNA from its merged rows. The sample profile shows about 310,000 distinct CDR3 sequences; roughly 25% of them were found once. The ten largest clonotypes hold approximately 12% of the sample. Read against the paper, the sample's treatment or condition label means: in vitro stimulation with specific CMV peptide epitopes to enrich CMV-specific T cells. This sample is part of a study of T cell repertoires in cytomegalovirus infection (dated by TCRdb to the late 2010s). Background for the entire study: Recently identified HLA-C-restricted CMV epitopes, whose presentation resists viral immunomodulation, were targeted by peptide stimulations together with well-studied HLA-B-restricted epitopes. Donor HLA type was relevant to the analysis, as public TCR beta signatures indicated carriage of CMV infection together with the matching HLA type. General conclusions and limits of the study: The ex vivo response was dominated by HLA-C-restricted CMV-specific TCR beta clonotypes, which also provided the single most frequent clonotype in two of eight donors. In both this cohort and an independent cohort of 352 donors, the cumulative frequency of public TCR beta family members distinguished carriers of CMV infection plus the relevant HLA type.

From a lookup of the germline V gene, CDR1 and CDR2 are MDHEN and SYDVKM. Spanning cysteine to phenylalanine, the CDR3 consists of 13 amino acids. Only the CDR3 DNA stays, 39 bases, in frame from base 1. V loses 4 bases, J loses 4 bases, and the germline ends lie 11 bases apart. This TCR came from a human donor in good health (CMV status not recorded). Some clones in this sample may be carry-over from other donors' samples. The starting material was cultured PBMCs, obtained from culture after CMV antigen stimulation. Recombination connected TRBV28 to TRBJ2-7; the D gene is perhaps TRBD1 or TRBD2, as each covers 5 bases. The CDR3 is CASSSRDAYEQYF. Read as DNA, the sequence is TGTGCCAGCAGTTCTAGGGACGCGTACGAGCAGTACTTC.